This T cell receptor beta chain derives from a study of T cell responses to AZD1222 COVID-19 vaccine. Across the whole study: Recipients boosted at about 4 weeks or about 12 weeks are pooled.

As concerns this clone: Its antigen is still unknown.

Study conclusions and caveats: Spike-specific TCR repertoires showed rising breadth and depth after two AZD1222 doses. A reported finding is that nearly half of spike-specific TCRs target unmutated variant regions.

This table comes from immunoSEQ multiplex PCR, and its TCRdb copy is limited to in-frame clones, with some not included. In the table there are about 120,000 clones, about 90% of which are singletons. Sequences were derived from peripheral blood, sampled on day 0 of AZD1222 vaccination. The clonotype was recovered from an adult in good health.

CDR3 in DNA: TGCGCCAGCAGCTGGACCGGTGACTTCCTTTCCGAGCAGTACTTC. The encoded protein is CASSWTGDFLSEQYF. The gene calls are TRBV5-1 and TRBJ2-7; D not resolved. The V end lost 3 bases, the J end lost 6 bases, and 19 bases lay between the germline ends. This CDR3 is 15 amino acids long. Germline CDR1 SGHRS, CDR2 YFSETQ.